This T cell receptor beta chain was captured by sequencing in a study of a mutant IDH1 vaccine in newly diagnosed glioma. Study-level background: Former treatment meant radiotherapy, temozolomide, or both; the majority had gotten both. Findings and limits, study-wide: Across multiple MHC alleles, 93.3% of patients had vaccine-induced responses.

V trimming: 4 bases; J trimming: 4 bases; junction bases outside the gene matches: 5. CDR3 length: 15 amino acids. Germline V gene sequence: CDR1 MNHNS, CDR2 SASEGT. Documented time point: baseline, week 1 (first vaccination visit). The treatment is: pre-vaccination baseline after standard-of-care therapy. Newly diagnosed WHO grade 3 or 4 IDH1-mutant, ATRX-lost astrocytomas were identified in the donors. Only in-frame clones appear in the TCRdb table, and some are missing; sequencing was by immunoSEQ multiplex PCR. The table has about 51,000 clones, around 80% seen once. On this clone: The target antigen is unknown.

This clonotype was sampled from a woman aged 40-49 years with glioma. The chain joins TRBV6-1 to TRBJ2-5, with 11 bases lining up with TRBD2. The sequencing here drew on PBMCs, taken from a glioma patient treated with radiotherapy, temozolomide or both. As DNA, the CDR3 is TGTGCCAGCAGTGCAGGACTAGCGGGCAGAGAGACCCAGTACTTC. This encodes CASSAGLAGRETQYF.